A selection of T cell receptor beta chains follows, all from one sample in a study of hypomethylating agent response in myelodysplastic syndrome. Only in-frame clones appear in the TCRdb table, and some are missing; sequencing was by immunoSEQ multiplex PCR. The table lists under 6,500 clones, approximately 82% of them singletons. Material: bone marrow, obtained before or after starting hypomethylating agent treatment for myelodysplastic syndrome (not recorded which). The receptors shown here come from a human donor with myelodysplastic syndrome. Each CDR3 is given with its conserved first and last residue. The D gene is left open where the match is weak. Size values are once, few and many counts, or a class for expanded clones, and some rows have none.

CDR3 DNA | CDR3 protein | D gene | J gene | clone size | V gene
TGTGCCAGCTCAGCCAGCGACAGGAGGAATAATGAAGCTTTCTTT | CASSASDRRNNEAFF | . | TRBJ1-1 | once | TRBV18
TGTGCCATCAGTGAGTCGATGAGGGCGGATACGCAGTATTTT | CAISESMRADTQYF | . | TRBJ2-3 | . | TRBV10-3
TGTGCCAGCAGCCTCGGGACAGGGGGTGACACCATATATTTT | CASSLGTGGDTIYF | TRBD1 | TRBJ1-3 | once | TRBV13
TGCGCCAGCAGCACCGGGACAGTGCGAGAGACCCAGTACTTC | CASSTGTVRETQYF | TRBD1 | TRBJ2-5 | . | TRBV5-1
TGTGCCAGCAGCCCGGTCATGGGGACCGGGGAGCTGTTTTTT | CASSPVMGTGELFF | . | TRBJ2-2 | . | TRBV5-6
TGTGCCAGCAGCGTAGGTTACCAAGAGACCCAGTACTTC | CASSVGYQETQYF | . | TRBJ2-5 | . | TRBV11-2
TGTGCCAGCAGCTTGGTGGACAGGGACGGGGAGCTGTTTTTT | CASSLVDRDGELFF | TRBD1 | TRBJ2-2 | . | TRBV5-6
TGCGCCAGCAGCCAAGGGAGGGCAGGGGGGAAGGAAAAACTGTTTTTT | CASSQGRAGGKEKLFF | TRBD1 | TRBJ1-4 | . | TRBV4-1
TGTGCCAGCGATCGGGACACTTCCGAGCAGTACTTC | CASDRDTSEQYF | . | TRBJ2-7 | . | TRBV11-2
TGCGCCAGCAGTCATAGGGAGTTCCGACAGATCGAGCAGTACTTC | CASSHREFRQIEQYF | . | TRBJ2-7 | . | TRBV23-1
TGTGCCAGCTCACCTTCGGGGACTTCTAACACTGAAGCTTTCTTT | CASSPSGTSNTEAFF | . | TRBJ1-1 | . | TRBV18
TGTGCCAGCAGCATAAGACCGTCAACTAATGAAAAACTGTTTTTT | CASSIRPSTNEKLFF | . | TRBJ1-4 | . | TRBV7-2
TGTGCCAGCTCAGAACAGGAGATGAACACTGAAGCTTTCTTT | CASSEQEMNTEAFF | . | TRBJ1-1 | . | TRBV18
TGTGCCTGCCTAGACAGGGCTGGGGCCAACGTCCTGACTTTC | CACLDRAGANVLTF | TRBD1 | TRBJ2-6 | . | TRBV30
TGTGCCAGCAGCCAAGTAGCGGGGGGGCAGGCTGAGCAGTTCTTC | CASSQVAGGQAEQFF | TRBD2 | TRBJ2-1 | . | TRBV14
TGTGCCAGCAGTCAACTGGGAAAGACCTATGGCTACACCTTC | CASSQLGKTYGYTF | . | TRBJ1-2 | . | TRBV25-1
TGTGCCAGCAGCCCCCTTAGGGGGGGCGGGGAGACCCAGTACTTC | CASSPLRGGGETQYF | . | TRBJ2-5 | . | TRBV14
TGTGCCAGCAGCCAGAGTAGTGGACGGATACTGTTTTTT | CASSQSSGRILFF | . | TRBJ1-4 | . | TRBV5-6
TGCGCCAGCAGCTTGACGGACAGCTCCTACAATGAGCAGTTCTTC | CASSLTDSSYNEQFF | . | TRBJ2-1 | . | TRBV5-1
TGTGCCAGCAGTGACCAGGGGTCCTCCTACAATGAGCAGTTCTTC | CASSDQGSSYNEQFF | . | TRBJ2-1 | once | TRBV2
TGCGCCAGCAGCCAAGGGAACCTATACACAGATACGCAGTATTTT | CASSQGNLYTDTQYF | . | TRBJ2-3 | . | TRBV4-1
TGCAGCGCCAGACAGGGGGAGGCAGATACGCAGTATTTT | CSARQGEADTQYF | TRBD1 | TRBJ2-3 | . | TRBV29-1
TGTGCCAGCAGCGGCACCGGGACAGGGACCTATGGCTACACCTTC | CASSGTGTGTYGYTF | TRBD1 | TRBJ1-2 | medium-sized | TRBV9
TGTGCCAGCAGCTTAGTTGCCAGCGGGGGCTTGGACGAGCAGTACTTC | CASSLVASGGLDEQYF | TRBD2 | TRBJ2-7 | . | TRBV7-2
TGCGCCAGCAGCCAGGGGGGACAGGTGGGAGATACGCAGTATTTT | CASSQGGQVGDTQYF | TRBD1 | TRBJ2-3 | few | TRBV4-3
TGTGCCAGCAGCTTGAAACAGGGTAACTACGAGCAGTACTTC | CASSLKQGNYEQYF | . | TRBJ2-7 | . | TRBV5-4
TGTGCCAGCAGTTACTCGAAAGGGGGTAATTCACCCCTCCACTTT | CASSYSKGGNSPLHF | . | TRBJ1-6 | few | TRBV6-5
TGTGCCAGCAGTTATGTCCAGGGGTACACTGAAGCTTTCTTT | CASSYVQGYTEAFF | . | TRBJ1-1 | . | TRBV6-5
TGTGCCAGCAGCCAATACGGACCGGTGAGCACAGATACGCAGTATTTT | CASSQYGPVSTDTQYF | . | TRBJ2-3 | . | TRBV14
TGTGCCAGCAGTTTTCTGGGGCGCACCGGGGAGCTGTTTTTT | CASSFLGRTGELFF | . | TRBJ2-2 | . | TRBV28
TGTGCCAGCAGCTACTCAGGGAGTCTCGAGCAGTACTTC | CASSYSGSLEQYF | . | TRBJ2-7 | . | TRBV7-9